This T cell receptor beta chain was identified during a study of blood T cell repertoires in COVID-19. This clone appeared once. Other DNA sequences in the sample encode the same CDR3. Some clones are missing from TCRdb's copy, which holds only in-frame ones; the method was immunoSEQ multiplex PCR. The profile shows about 270,000 clones, approximately 81% of them singletons. Looked up from germline, CDR1 is SGDLS and CDR2 is YYNGEE. The CDR3 length is 14 residues. V gave up 8 bases and J gave up 2 bases; unmatched junction bases: 10. The sample consisted of peripheral blood. The receptor was isolated from a woman in her sixties or seventies with active or convalescent COVID-19. The chain has TRBV9 and TRBJ2-7; TRBD1 matches 7 bases. CDR3 DNA sequence: TGTGCCAGTAGCCCGACGGGACAGACCTACGAGCAGTACTTC. Translating gives CASSPTGQTYEQYF.